A selection of T cell receptor beta chains follows, all from one sample in a study of beta chain features in type 1 diabetes. The repertoire was sequenced with immunoSEQ multiplex PCR; TCRdb's copy has only in-frame clones and lacks some. The sample consists of a few hundred thousand clones, about a fifth of them appearing once. Specimen: naive CD4+ T cells from blood. These receptor sequences come from a woman between 40 and 55 years old with type 1 diabetes. Each CDR3 is given with its conserved first and last residue. A D gene is named only where the DNA matches it firmly. Clone sizes are given selectively: once, few, many, or a class where the clone is expanded.

J gene: TRBJ2-7
clone size: few
V gene: TRBV10-3
D gene: TRBD2
CDR3 protein: CAGGDRQGAYEQYF
CDR3 DNA: TGTGCCGGGGGGGATCGGCAGGGTGCCTACGAGCAGTACTTC

J gene: TRBJ2-1
clone size: few
V gene: TRBV28
D gene: TRBD2
CDR3 protein: CASSLGTSLNEQFF
CDR3 DNA: TGTGCCAGCAGTTTGGGGACTAGCCTCAATGAGCAGTTCTTC

J gene: TRBJ2-7
clone size: -
V gene: TRBV9
D gene: TRBD1
CDR3 protein: CASSVAWDSSYEQYF
CDR3 DNA: TGTGCCAGCAGCGTAGCTTGGGACAGCTCCTACGAGCAGTACTTC

J gene: TRBJ2-1
clone size: -
V gene: TRBV2
D gene: TRBD2
CDR3 protein: CASKSSGNEQFF
CDR3 DNA: TGTGCCAGCAAGTCTAGCGGCAATGAGCAGTTCTTC

J gene: TRBJ1-1
clone size: -
V gene: TRBV25-1
D gene: TRBD1
CDR3 protein: CATDTGVGTEAFF
CDR3 DNA: TGTGCCACCGACACAGGGGTCGGTACTGAAGCTTTCTTT

J gene: TRBJ1-5
clone size: -
V gene: TRBV30
D gene: TRBD1
CDR3 protein: CAWSVMTGEQPQHF
CDR3 DNA: TGTGCCTGGAGTGTCATGACAGGGGAACAGCCCCAGCATTTT

J gene: TRBJ2-5
clone size: -
V gene: TRBV9
D gene: TRBD1
CDR3 protein: CASSVGVQGASQETQYF
CDR3 DNA: TGTGCCAGCAGCGTAGGCGTACAGGGGGCGAGTCAAGAGACCCAGTACTTC

J gene: TRBJ2-5
clone size: few
V gene: TRBV7-2
D gene: -
CDR3 protein: CASSLDLARGETQYF
CDR3 DNA: TGTGCCAGCAGCTTAGACCTCGCCAGGGGAGAGACCCAGTACTTC

J gene: TRBJ1-1
clone size: few
V gene: TRBV5-1
D gene: TRBD1
CDR3 protein: CASRAGTGTTEAFF
CDR3 DNA: TGCGCCAGCAGGGCTGGGACAGGGACCACTGAAGCTTTCTTT

J gene: TRBJ2-5
clone size: few
V gene: TRBV30
D gene: -
CDR3 protein: CAWSVGPLQGTQYF
CDR3 DNA: TGTGCCTGGAGTGTCGGTCCTCTCCAGGGGACCCAGTACTTC

J gene: TRBJ1-1
clone size: -
V gene: TRBV29-1
D gene: -
CDR3 protein: CSVRTDRGNTEAFF
CDR3 DNA: TGCAGCGTCCGAACGGACCGGGGGAACACTGAAGCTTTCTTT

J gene: TRBJ2-3
clone size: few
V gene: TRBV18
D gene: -
CDR3 protein: CASSPYADTQYF
CDR3 DNA: TGTGCCAGCTCTCCCTACGCTGATACGCAGTATTTT

J gene: TRBJ2-3
clone size: -
V gene: TRBV27
D gene: TRBD1
CDR3 protein: CASSGQGVTDTQYF
CDR3 DNA: TGTGCCAGCTCGGGACAGGGGGTTACAGATACGCAGTATTTT

J gene: TRBJ2-7
clone size: few
V gene: TRBV15
D gene: TRBD1
CDR3 protein: CATSREWDSYEQYF
CDR3 DNA: TGTGCCACCAGCAGAGAATGGGACAGCTACGAGCAGTACTTC

J gene: TRBJ2-2
clone size: -
V gene: TRBV6-6
D gene: -
CDR3 protein: CASRQGEAGELFF
CDR3 DNA: TGTGCCAGCAGACAAGGGGAGGCCGGGGAGCTGTTTTTT

J gene: TRBJ2-7
clone size: few
V gene: TRBV30
D gene: TRBD2
CDR3 protein: CAWSVGGSSYEQYF
CDR3 DNA: TGTGCCTGGAGTGTTGGCGGGAGCTCCTACGAGCAGTACTTC

J gene: TRBJ1-2
clone size: -
V gene: TRBV18
D gene: -
CDR3 protein: CASSQAQGNYGYTF
CDR3 DNA: TGTGCCAGCTCACAAGCTCAGGGAAACTATGGCTACACCTTC

J gene: TRBJ2-2
clone size: -
V gene: TRBV9
D gene: -
CDR3 protein: CASSVGGTGELFF
CDR3 DNA: TGTGCCAGCAGCGTAGGCGGGACCGGGGAGCTGTTTTTT

J gene: TRBJ2-7
clone size: few
V gene: TRBV5-4
D gene: -
CDR3 protein: CASSREAPSSYEQYF
CDR3 DNA: TGTGCCAGCAGCCGGGAAGCCCCTTCCTCCTACGAGCAGTACTTC

J gene: TRBJ1-1
clone size: few
V gene: TRBV11-1
D gene: -
CDR3 protein: CASSLGRDTEAFF
CDR3 DNA: TGTGCCAGCAGCTTGGGCAGGGACACTGAAGCTTTCTTT

J gene: TRBJ1-2
clone size: few
V gene: TRBV5-4
D gene: -
CDR3 protein: CASSLKNGQGYGYTF
CDR3 DNA: TGTGCCAGCAGCTTGAAAAACGGGCAGGGCTATGGCTACACCTTC

J gene: TRBJ1-5
clone size: few
V gene: TRBV2
D gene: -
CDR3 protein: CASREGDQGNQPQHF
CDR3 DNA: TGTGCCAGCAGAGAGGGGGACCAAGGCAATCAGCCCCAGCATTTT

J gene: TRBJ2-7
clone size: -
V gene: TRBV5-6
D gene: -
CDR3 protein: CASSFRSGKTYEQYF
CDR3 DNA: TGTGCCAGCAGCTTTAGGTCAGGGAAGACCTACGAGCAGTACTTC

J gene: TRBJ2-3
clone size: few
V gene: TRBV11-2
D gene: TRBD1
CDR3 protein: CASSPGQGLDTQYF
CDR3 DNA: TGTGCCAGCAGCCCGGGACAGGGTTTAGATACGCAGTATTTT

J gene: TRBJ1-1
clone size: few
V gene: TRBV29-1
D gene: TRBD1
CDR3 protein: CSVRGQSGAFF
CDR3 DNA: TGCAGCGTAAGGGGACAGTCCGGAGCTTTCTTT

J gene: TRBJ2-7
clone size: -
V gene: TRBV4-3
D gene: TRBD1
CDR3 protein: CASSQDATGDTYEQYF
CDR3 DNA: TGCGCCAGCAGCCAGGATGCTACAGGGGATACCTACGAGCAGTACTTC

J gene: TRBJ1-2
clone size: -
V gene: TRBV30
D gene: -
CDR3 protein: CAWSVGGSDYGYTF
CDR3 DNA: TGTGCCTGGAGTGTCGGGGGATCAGACTATGGCTACACCTTC

J gene: TRBJ2-7
clone size: -
V gene: TRBV25-1
D gene: -
CDR3 protein: CASTGTNSYEQYF
CDR3 DNA: TGTGCCAGCACCGGGACAAACTCCTACGAGCAGTACTTC

J gene: TRBJ2-1
clone size: -
V gene: TRBV7-3
D gene: -
CDR3 protein: CASSLPSGEQFF
CDR3 DNA: TGTGCCAGCAGCTTGCCCTCGGGTGAGCAGTTCTTC

J gene: TRBJ2-7
clone size: -
V gene: TRBV28
D gene: -
CDR3 protein: CASSLPDSRGYEQYF
CDR3 DNA: TGTGCCAGCAGCCTCCCGGACAGTCGGGGATACGAGCAGTACTTC

J gene: TRBJ2-5
clone size: -
V gene: TRBV5-4
D gene: -
CDR3 protein: CASSLVGAAETQYF
CDR3 DNA: TGTGCCAGCAGCTTGGTAGGGGCCGCGGAGACCCAGTACTTC

J gene: TRBJ2-3
clone size: once
V gene: TRBV5-1
D gene: -
CDR3 protein: CASSLDPGGWTQYF
CDR3 DNA: TGCGCCAGCAGCTTGGACCCAGGGGGGTGGACGCAGTATTTT

J gene: TRBJ2-7
clone size: few
V gene: TRBV9
D gene: TRBD2
CDR3 protein: CASSYSSGLQDGEQYF
CDR3 DNA: TGTGCCAGCAGCTACTCTAGCGGGCTCCAAGACGGCGAGCAGTACTTC

J gene: TRBJ2-2
clone size: -
V gene: TRBV9
D gene: TRBD2
CDR3 protein: CASSPGGVSTGELFF
CDR3 DNA: TGTGCCAGCAGCCCCGGGGGGGTGAGCACCGGGGAGCTGTTTTTT

J gene: TRBJ2-3
clone size: few
V gene: TRBV9
D gene: TRBD1
CDR3 protein: CASSVEGQGPYTQYF
CDR3 DNA: TGTGCCAGCAGCGTAGAGGGACAGGGACCCTATACGCAGTATTTT

J gene: TRBJ2-1
clone size: few
V gene: TRBV28
D gene: TRBD2
CDR3 protein: CASSTQGLAGEGEVF
CDR3 DNA: TGTGCCAGCAGTACCCAGGGACTAGCGGGAGAGGGAGAGGTCTTC

J gene: TRBJ2-7
clone size: -
V gene: TRBV7-2
D gene: -
CDR3 protein: CASSSSSYEQYF
CDR3 DNA: TGTGCCAGCAGCTCGAGTTCCTACGAGCAGTACTTC

J gene: TRBJ1-5
clone size: -
V gene: TRBV2
D gene: TRBD1
CDR3 protein: CASSPLGDRGNQPQHF
CDR3 DNA: TGTGCCAGCAGCCCCTTAGGGGACAGGGGGAATCAGCCCCAGCATTTT

J gene: TRBJ2-7
clone size: few
V gene: TRBV29-1
D gene: TRBD1
CDR3 protein: CSVEGIGDRGRLGYEQYF
CDR3 DNA: TGCAGCGTTGAGGGGATTGGGGACAGGGGACGCCTTGGGTACGAGCAGTACTTC

J gene: TRBJ2-5
clone size: -
V gene: TRBV7-2
D gene: -
CDR3 protein: CASSLAGQTQYF
CDR3 DNA: TGTGCCAGCAGCTTAGCGGGCCAGACCCAGTACTTC

J gene: TRBJ1-4
clone size: few
V gene: TRBV28
D gene: TRBD1
CDR3 protein: CASTSGQATNEKLFF
CDR3 DNA: TGTGCCAGCACCTCCGGACAGGCGACCAATGAAAAACTGTTTTTT

J gene: TRBJ2-7
clone size: -
V gene: TRBV6-5
D gene: TRBD2
CDR3 protein: CASSYSLAGGYEQYF
CDR3 DNA: TGTGCCAGCAGTTACTCGTTAGCGGGAGGGTACGAGCAGTACTTC

J gene: TRBJ2-7
clone size: -
V gene: TRBV5-1
D gene: TRBD1
CDR3 protein: CASSLTGQVYEQYF
CDR3 DNA: TGCGCCAGCAGCTTGACGGGACAGGTTTACGAGCAGTACTTC

J gene: TRBJ1-2
clone size: few
V gene: TRBV9
D gene: -
CDR3 protein: CASSPLIAGYTF
CDR3 DNA: TGTGCCAGCAGCCCTCTTATAGCTGGCTACACCTTC

J gene: TRBJ2-3
clone size: -
V gene: TRBV5-1
D gene: TRBD2
CDR3 protein: CASSLAGTSVSTDTQYF
CDR3 DNA: TGCGCCAGCAGCTTGGCGGGGACTAGCGTGAGCACAGATACGCAGTATTTT

J gene: TRBJ2-7
clone size: few
V gene: TRBV13
D gene: TRBD1
CDR3 protein: CASSLAGTANYEQYF
CDR3 DNA: TGTGCCAGCAGCTTAGCTGGGACAGCGAACTACGAGCAGTACTTC

J gene: TRBJ2-7
clone size: few
V gene: TRBV7-2
D gene: TRBD2
CDR3 protein: CASSSLAGFSYEQYF
CDR3 DNA: TGTGCCAGCAGCTCGCTAGCGGGGTTCTCCTACGAGCAGTACTTC